The TCR beta chain described here comes from a study of monozygotic twins with cystic fibrosis. Findings and caveats of the study: The repertoire was suggested to be naive-dominated, clonality median about 0.01. In this small cohort, shared CDR3 numbers showed no association with age, concordance or disease severity. J usage was most co-twin-similar in 8 of 16 pairs, V in 13.

TCRdb keeps only in-frame clones here, not all; method: immunoSEQ multiplex PCR. Of roughly 25,000 clones listed, around 96% are singletons. With respect to this clone: The target antigen is unknown.

The CDR3 length is 14 residues. V lost 4 bases, J lost 2 bases, and 10 bases lay in between. Looked up from germline, CDR1 is SGHRS and CDR2 is YFSETQ. The chain uses TRBV5-1 and TRBJ1-5, with D perhaps matching TRBD1 (5 bases). The clonotype originates from a girl aged 2-10 years with cystic fibrosis. Sequenced: blood. CDR3: CASSLGGGNQPQHF. The CDR3 coding sequence is TGCGCCAGCAGCCTGGGAGGGGGCAATCAGCCCCAGCATTTT.